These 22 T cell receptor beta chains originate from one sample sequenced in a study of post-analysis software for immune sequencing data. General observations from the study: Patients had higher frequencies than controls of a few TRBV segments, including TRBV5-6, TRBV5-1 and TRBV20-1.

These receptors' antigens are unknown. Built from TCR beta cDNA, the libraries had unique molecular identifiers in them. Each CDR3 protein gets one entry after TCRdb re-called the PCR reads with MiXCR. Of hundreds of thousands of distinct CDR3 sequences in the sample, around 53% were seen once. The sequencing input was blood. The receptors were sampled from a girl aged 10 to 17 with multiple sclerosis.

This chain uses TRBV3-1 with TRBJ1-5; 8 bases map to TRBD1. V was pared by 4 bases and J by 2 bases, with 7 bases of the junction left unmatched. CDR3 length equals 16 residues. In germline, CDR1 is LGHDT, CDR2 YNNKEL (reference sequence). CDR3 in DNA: TGTGCCAGCAGCCCGAGACAGGGGATGGGCAATCAGCCCCAGCATTTT. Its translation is CASSPRQGMGNQPQHF.

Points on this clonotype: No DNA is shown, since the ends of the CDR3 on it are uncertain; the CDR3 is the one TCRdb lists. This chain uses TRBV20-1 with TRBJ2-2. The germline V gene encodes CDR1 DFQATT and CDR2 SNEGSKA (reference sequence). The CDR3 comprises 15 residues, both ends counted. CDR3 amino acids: CSASQETQYFGELFF.

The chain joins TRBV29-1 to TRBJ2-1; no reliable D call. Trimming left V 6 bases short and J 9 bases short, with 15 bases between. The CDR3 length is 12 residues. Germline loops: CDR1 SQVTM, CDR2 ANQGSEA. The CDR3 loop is CSVTYQTGEQFF. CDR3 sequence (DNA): TGCAGCGTCACCTATCAAACCGGTGAGCAGTTCTTC.

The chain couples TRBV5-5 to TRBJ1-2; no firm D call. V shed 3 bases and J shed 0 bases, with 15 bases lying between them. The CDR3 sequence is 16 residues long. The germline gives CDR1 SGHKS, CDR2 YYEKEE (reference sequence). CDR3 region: CASSWTDFPANYGYTF. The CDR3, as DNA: TGTGCCAGCAGCTGGACGGACTTTCCGGCTAACTATGGCTACACCTTC. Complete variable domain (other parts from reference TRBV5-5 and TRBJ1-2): DAGVTQSPTHLIKTRGQQVTLRCSPISGHKSVSWYQQVLGQGPQFIFQYYEKEERGRGNFPDRFSARQFPNYSSELNVNALLLGDSALYLCASSWTDFPANYGYTFGSGTRLTVV.

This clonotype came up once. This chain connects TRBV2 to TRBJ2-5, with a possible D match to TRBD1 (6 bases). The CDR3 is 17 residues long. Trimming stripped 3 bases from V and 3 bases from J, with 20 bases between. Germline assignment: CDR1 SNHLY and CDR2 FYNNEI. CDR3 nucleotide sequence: TGTGCCAGCAGTGACTTTTCCCCGGGACACCTAAAAGAGACCCAGTACTTC. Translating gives CASSDFSPGHLKETQYF. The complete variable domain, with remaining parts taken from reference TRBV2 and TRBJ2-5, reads EPEVTQTPSHQVTQMGQEVILRCVPISNHLYFYWYRQILGQKVEFLVSFYNNEISEKSEIFDDQFSVERPDGSNFTLKIRSTKLEDSAMYFCASSDFSPGHLKETQYFGPGTRLLVL.

CDR3 coding DNA: TGTGCCAGCAGGCGGGGGGGCAATCAGCCCCAGCATTTT. Its protein product is CASRRGGNQPQHF. The V call is TRBV12-3 or TRBV12-4, the J call TRBJ1-5; maybe TRBD1 (5 bases). The V gene lost 6 bases and the J gene lost 2 bases, with 8 bases spanning the gap. This CDR3 is built from 13 residues.

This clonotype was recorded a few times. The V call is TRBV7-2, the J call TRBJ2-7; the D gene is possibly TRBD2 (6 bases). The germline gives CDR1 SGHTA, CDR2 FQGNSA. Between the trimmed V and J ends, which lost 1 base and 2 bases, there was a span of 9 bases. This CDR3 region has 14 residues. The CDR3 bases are TGTGCCAGCAGCTTAGTAGCGGCTACCTACGAGCAGTACTTC. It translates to CASSLVAATYEQYF.

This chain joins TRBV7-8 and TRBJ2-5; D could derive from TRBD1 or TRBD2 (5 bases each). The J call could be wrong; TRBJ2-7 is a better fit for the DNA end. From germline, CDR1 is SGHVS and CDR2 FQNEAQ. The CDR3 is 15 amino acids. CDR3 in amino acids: CASSLEGTSSHEQYF. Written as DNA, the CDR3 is TGTGCCAGCAGCTTAGAAGGGACGTCGTCCCACGAGCAGTACTTC.

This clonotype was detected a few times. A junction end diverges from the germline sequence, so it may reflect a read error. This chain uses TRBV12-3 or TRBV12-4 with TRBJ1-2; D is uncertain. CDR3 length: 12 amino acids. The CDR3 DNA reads TGTGCCAGCAGCTTAGGGATCTATGGCTACACCTTC. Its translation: CASSLGIYGYTF.

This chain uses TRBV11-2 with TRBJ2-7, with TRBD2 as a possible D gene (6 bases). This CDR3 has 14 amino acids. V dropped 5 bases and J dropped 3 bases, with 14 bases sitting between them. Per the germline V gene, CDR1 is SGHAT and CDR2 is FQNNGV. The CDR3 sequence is CASSPAGSYYEQYF. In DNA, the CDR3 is TGTGCCAGCAGCCCCGCGGGGAGCTACTACGAGCAGTACTTC.

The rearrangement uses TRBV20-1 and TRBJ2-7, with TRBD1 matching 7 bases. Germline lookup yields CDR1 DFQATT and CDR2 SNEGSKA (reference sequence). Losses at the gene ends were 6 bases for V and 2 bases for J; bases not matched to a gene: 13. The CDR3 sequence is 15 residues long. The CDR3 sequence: CSASSGQERTYEQYF. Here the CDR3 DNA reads TGCAGTGCATCGTCCGGACAGGAAAGGACCTACGAGCAGTACTTC.

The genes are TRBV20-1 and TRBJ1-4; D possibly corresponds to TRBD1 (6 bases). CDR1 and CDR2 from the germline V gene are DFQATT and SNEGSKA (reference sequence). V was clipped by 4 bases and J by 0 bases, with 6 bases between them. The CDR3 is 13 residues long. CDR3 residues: CSATGATNEKLFF. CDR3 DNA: TGCAGTGCTACAGGGGCAACTAATGAAAAACTGTTTTTT.

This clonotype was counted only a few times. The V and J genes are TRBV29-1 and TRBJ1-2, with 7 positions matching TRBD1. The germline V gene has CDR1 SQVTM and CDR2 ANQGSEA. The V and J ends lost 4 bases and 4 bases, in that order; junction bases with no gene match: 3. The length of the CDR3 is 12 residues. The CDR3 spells CSVVTGIYGYTF. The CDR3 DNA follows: TGCAGCGTTGTGACAGGGATCTATGGCTACACCTTC. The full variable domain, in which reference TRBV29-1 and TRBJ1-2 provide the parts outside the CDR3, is SAVISQKPSRDICQRGTSLTIQCQVDSQVTMMFWYRQQPGQSLTLIATANQGSEATYESGFVIDKFPISRPNLTFSTLTVSNMSPEDSSIYLCSVVTGIYGYTFGSGTRLTVV.

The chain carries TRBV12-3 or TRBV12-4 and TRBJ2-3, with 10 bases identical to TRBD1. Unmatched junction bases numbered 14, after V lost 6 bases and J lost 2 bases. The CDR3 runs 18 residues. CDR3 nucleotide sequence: TGTGCCAGCAGAATCAGTGGACAGGGGGGGGGCCTCACAGATACGCAGTATTTT. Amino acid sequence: CASRISGQGGGLTDTQYF.

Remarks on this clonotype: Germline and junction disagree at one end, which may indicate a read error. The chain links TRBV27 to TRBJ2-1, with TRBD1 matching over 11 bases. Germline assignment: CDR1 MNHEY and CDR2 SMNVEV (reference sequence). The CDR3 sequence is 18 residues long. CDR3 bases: TGTGCCAGCAGCCCGGGACAGGGGGTTTTGAGCTCCTGCAATGAGCAGTTCTTC. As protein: CASSPGQGVLSSCNEQFF.

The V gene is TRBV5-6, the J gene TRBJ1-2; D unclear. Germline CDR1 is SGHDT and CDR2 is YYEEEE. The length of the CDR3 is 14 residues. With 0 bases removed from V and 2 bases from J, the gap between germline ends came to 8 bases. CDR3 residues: CASSLDTRNYGYTF. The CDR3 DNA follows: TGTGCCAGCAGCTTGGACACACGGAACTATGGCTACACCTTC.

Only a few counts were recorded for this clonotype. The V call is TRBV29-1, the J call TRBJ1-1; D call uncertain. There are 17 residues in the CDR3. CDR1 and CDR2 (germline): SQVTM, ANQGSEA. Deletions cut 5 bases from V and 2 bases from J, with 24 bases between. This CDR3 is CSVYERVLTAGNTEAFF. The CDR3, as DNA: TGCAGCGTTTATGAACGAGTACTAACAGCCGGAAACACTGAAGCTTTCTTT.

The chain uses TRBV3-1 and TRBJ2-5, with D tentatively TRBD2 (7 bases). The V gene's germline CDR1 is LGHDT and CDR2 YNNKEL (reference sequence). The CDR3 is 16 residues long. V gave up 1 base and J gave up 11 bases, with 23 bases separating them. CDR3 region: CASSQAGGHPTLEQYF. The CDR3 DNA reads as TGTGCCAGCAGCCAAGCGGGGGGACACCCTACGTTGGAGCAGTACTTC.

The CDR3 DNA reads TGTGCCAGCAGCCCATCGACCTTCGAGCAGTACTTC. Translating it yields CASSPSTFEQYF. The chain uses TRBV28 and TRBJ2-7; no firm D call. This CDR3 has 12 amino acids. Germline-derived CDR1 and CDR2 are MDHEN and SYDVKM. Trimming cost V 6 bases and J 6 bases, with 12 bases left between them.

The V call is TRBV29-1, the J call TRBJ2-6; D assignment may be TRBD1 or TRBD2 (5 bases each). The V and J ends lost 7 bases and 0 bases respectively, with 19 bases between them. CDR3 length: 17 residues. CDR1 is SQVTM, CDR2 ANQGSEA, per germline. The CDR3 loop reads CSAHINRGLSGANVLTF. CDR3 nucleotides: TGCAGCGCTCACATAAACCGGGGCCTCTCTGGGGCCAACGTCCTGACTTTC. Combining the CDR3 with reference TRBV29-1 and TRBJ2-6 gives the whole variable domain SAVISQKPSRDICQRGTSLTIQCQVDSQVTMMFWYRQQPGQSLTLIATANQGSEATYESGFVIDKFPISRPNLTFSTLTVSNMSPEDSSIYLCSAHINRGLSGANVLTFGAGSRLTVL.

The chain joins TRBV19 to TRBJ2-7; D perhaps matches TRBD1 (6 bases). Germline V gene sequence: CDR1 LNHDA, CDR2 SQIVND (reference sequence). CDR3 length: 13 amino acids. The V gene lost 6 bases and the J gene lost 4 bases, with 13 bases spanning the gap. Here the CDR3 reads CASRRRGYYEQYF. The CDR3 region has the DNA TGTGCCAGTAGACGAAGGGGGTATTACGAGCAGTACTTC.

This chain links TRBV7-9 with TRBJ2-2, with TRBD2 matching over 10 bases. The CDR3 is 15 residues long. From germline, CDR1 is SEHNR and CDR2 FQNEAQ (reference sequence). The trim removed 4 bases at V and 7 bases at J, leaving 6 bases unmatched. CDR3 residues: CASSSSGSNIGELFF. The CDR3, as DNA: TGTGCCAGCAGCTCTAGCGGGAGTAATATCGGGGAGCTGTTTTTT.